These 5 T cell receptor beta chains were sequenced from one sample in a study of CD8 T cells in ankylosing spondylitis. TCRdb called the 5' RACE reads again in MiXCR, with one record for every CDR3 protein. The table includes 250,000 to 350,000 distinct CDR3 sequences, roughly 20% detected once. Specimen: blood, either unsorted or a sorted T cell fraction (not recorded which). Every receptor here comes from a female donor with ankylosing spondylitis or in good health (not recorded which).

This clonotype was counted only a few times. V and J are TRBV6-1 and TRBJ1-1, with TRBD1 as a possible D gene (6 bases). Germline lookup yields CDR1 MNHNS and CDR2 SASEGT. Trimming cost V 5 bases and J 4 bases, with 17 bases left between them. This CDR3 spans 15 amino acids. The CDR3 sequence is CASSSTGGPGTEAFF. In DNA, the CDR3 is TGTGCCAGCAGTAGCACGGGGGGGCCAGGCACTGAAGCTTTCTTT.

V usage is TRBV6-1 and J usage is TRBJ2-2; D gene unclear. Per germline, CDR1 MNHNS and CDR2 SASEGT. V was trimmed by 3 bases and J by 1 base, leaving 6 bases between them. The CDR3 length is 14 residues. CDR3 region: CASSERQNTGELFF. The CDR3 DNA sequence: TGTGCCAGCAGTGAGCGGCAGAACACCGGGGAGCTGTTTTTT.

V is TRBV5-8 and J is TRBJ2-1; the D call may be TRBD1 or TRBD2 (5 bases each). V was clipped by 2 bases and J by 0 bases, with 9 bases between them. The V gene's germline CDR1 is SGHTS and CDR2 YDEGEE. This CDR3 has 15 amino acids. The DNA of the CDR3 is TGTGCCAGCAGCTTTTCCGGGGCCTCCTACAATGAGCAGTTCTTC. It is translated as CASSFSGASYNEQFF.

V is TRBV7-8 and J is TRBJ2-7, with 10 bases aligning to TRBD1. V gave up 4 bases and J gave up 2 bases; unmatched junction bases: 5. The CDR3 contains 15 residues. Germline V CDR1 and CDR2: SGHVS, FQNEAQ. CDR3 region: CASSSTGGRPYEQYF. CDR3 in DNA: TGTGCCAGCAGCTCGACAGGGGGCCGACCCTACGAGCAGTACTTC.

The rearrangement uses TRBV6-1 and TRBJ2-1; TRBD2 matches 10 bases. Germline V CDR1 and CDR2: MNHNS, SASEGT. This CDR3 has 16 amino acids. Trimming took 7 bases from V and 7 from J; bases not matched to a gene: 13. The CDR3 DNA follows: TGTGCCAGCACCCCCCTAACTAGCGGGGCGGTAAATGAGCAGTTCTTC. Translation: CASTPLTSGAVNEQFF.